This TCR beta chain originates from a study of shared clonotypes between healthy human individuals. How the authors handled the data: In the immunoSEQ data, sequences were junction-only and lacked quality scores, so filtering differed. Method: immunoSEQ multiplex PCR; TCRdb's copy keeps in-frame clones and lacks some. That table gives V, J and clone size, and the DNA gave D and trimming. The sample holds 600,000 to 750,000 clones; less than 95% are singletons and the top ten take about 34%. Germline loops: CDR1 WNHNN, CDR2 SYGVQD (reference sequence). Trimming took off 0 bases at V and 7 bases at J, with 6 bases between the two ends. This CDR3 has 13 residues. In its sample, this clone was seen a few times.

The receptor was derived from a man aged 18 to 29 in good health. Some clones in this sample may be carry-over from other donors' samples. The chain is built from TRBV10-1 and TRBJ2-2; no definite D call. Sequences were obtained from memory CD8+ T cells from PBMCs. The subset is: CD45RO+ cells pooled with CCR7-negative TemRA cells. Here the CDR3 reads CASSESSIGELFF. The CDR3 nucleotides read TGCGCCAGCAGTGAGTCAAGTATCGGGGAGCTGTTTTTT.